This passage covers 3 T cell receptor beta chains from one sample sequenced in a study of CD8 T cells in ankylosing spondylitis (dated 2017 in TCRdb). Study-wide conclusions, independent of this receptor: A TCR beta motif made up of 7 to 9 highly homologous amino acid variants appeared to be characteristic of blood from ankylosing spondylitis patients.

To prepare the library, 5' RACE was applied. The sequencer listed for this sample is Illumina HiSeq 2500. In TCRdb, the public reads were trimmed at Q25 with fastp and aligned with MiXCR, with productive beta chains retained. Entries are consolidated by CDR3 protein sequence, retaining the most common genes and DNA. This sample lists roughly 440,000 distinct CDR3 sequences; 17% were detected once. Of the sample, approximately 1% falls within the top ten clones. These TCRs are of unknown antigen specificity. Sequences were obtained from blood, either unsorted or a sorted T cell fraction (not recorded which). These receptors were obtained from a male donor with ankylosing spondylitis.

The genes are TRBV20-1 and TRBJ2-1; weak D call: TRBD2 (6 bases). The CDR3 covers 14 residues. V was pared by 6 bases and J by 0 bases, with 12 bases between. The germline CDR1 and CDR2 sequences are DFQATT and SNEGSKA (reference sequence). CDR3 in DNA: TGCAGTGCCTTAGCGGATAGCTCCTACAATGAGCAGTTCTTC. Protein sequence: CSALADSSYNEQFF.

The gene calls are TRBV7-9 and TRBJ2-7; 9 bases line up with TRBD1. The germline CDR1 and CDR2 sequences are SEHNR and FQNEAQ (reference sequence). V trimming: 8 bases; J trimming: 5 bases; junction bases outside the gene matches: 13. This CDR3 contains 15 residues. The CDR3: CASGSTGGLRDEQYF. In DNA form, the CDR3 reads TGTGCCAGCGGATCCACAGGGGGCTTACGTGACGAGCAGTACTTC.

This clonotype was picked up a small number of times. This chain links TRBV4-3 with TRBJ1-6; D unresolved. In germline, CDR1 is LGHNA, CDR2 YSLEER. V dropped 2 bases and J dropped 8 bases, with 13 bases sitting between them. The CDR3 loop spans 15 amino acids. CDR3 sequence: CASSQRREVDSPLHF. The CDR3 DNA reads as TGCGCCAGCAGCCAAAGACGGGAGGTTGATTCACCCCTCCACTTT.